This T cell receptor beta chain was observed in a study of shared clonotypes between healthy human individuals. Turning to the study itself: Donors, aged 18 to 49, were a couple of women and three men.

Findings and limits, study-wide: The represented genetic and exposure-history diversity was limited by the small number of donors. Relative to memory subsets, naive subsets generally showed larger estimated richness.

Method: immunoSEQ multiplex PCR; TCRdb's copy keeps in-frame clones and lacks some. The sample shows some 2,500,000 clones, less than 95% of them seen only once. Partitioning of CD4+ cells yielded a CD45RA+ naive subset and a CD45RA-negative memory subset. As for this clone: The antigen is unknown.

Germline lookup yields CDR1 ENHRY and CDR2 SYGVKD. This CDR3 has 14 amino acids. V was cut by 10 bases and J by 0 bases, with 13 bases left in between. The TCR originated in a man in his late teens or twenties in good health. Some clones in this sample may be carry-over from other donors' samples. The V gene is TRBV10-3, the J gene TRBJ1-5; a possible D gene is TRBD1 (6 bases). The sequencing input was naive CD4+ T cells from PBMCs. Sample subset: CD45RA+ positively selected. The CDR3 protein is CATQDRDSNQPQHF. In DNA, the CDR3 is TGTGCCACCCAGGACAGAGATAGCAATCAGCCCCAGCATTTT.